Sequencing of this TCR beta chain was carried out in a study of T cell changes during pregnancy in multiple sclerosis. The V gene lost 6 bases and the J gene lost 0 bases, with 8 bases spanning the gap. Germline-derived CDR1 and CDR2 are MNHNY and SVGAGI (reference sequence). The CDR3 runs 14 residues. Data came from immunoSEQ multiplex PCR; TCRdb stores just in-frame clones and leaves some out. The data contain roughly 40,000 clones, roughly 92% of them singletons. J is TRBJ2-2 and V is TRBV6-6; D is possibly TRBD1 (5 bases). This clonotype originated in a female donor with multiple sclerosis, enrolled in a pregnancy study. The sequencing here drew on peripheral blood, taken before pregnancy. The CDR3 sequence: CASRTDPNTGELFF. The CDR3 nucleotides read TGTGCCAGCAGGACAGACCCGAACACCGGGGAGCTGTTTTTT.